What follows describes a single T cell receptor beta chain. What it binds is not known. CDR3 length: 14 amino acids. V was shortened by 0 bases and J by 0 bases, with 7 bases between the two germline ends. Germline-derived CDR1 and CDR2 are SGHRS and YFSETQ. These data are taken from a study of cytomegalovirus exposure and HLA in healthy donors. General study points: Later work found most CMV-associated TCR beta chains apparently HLA-restricted.

This PCR relied on a set of 60 Vbeta primers and 13 Jbeta primers. Only in-frame clones appear in the TCRdb table, and some are missing; sequencing was by immunoSEQ multiplex PCR. The sample has over 150,000 clones; roughly four fifths are singletons. Sequencing was performed on PBMCs. The receptor was derived from a man aged 35 to 55 in good health and CMV-seronegative. V usage is TRBV5-1 and J usage is TRBJ2-7, with D possibly matching TRBD1 (5 bases). CDR3 loop: CASSLGQTSYEQYF. The CDR3 region has the DNA TGCGCCAGCAGCTTGGGACAGACCTCCTACGAGCAGTACTTC.